This TCR beta chain stems from a study of cytomegalovirus exposure and HLA in healthy donors. Study-wide findings and caveats: In an earlier analysis, most TCR beta V segments were productive about 87% or about 30% of the time.

Use of 60 Vbeta and 13 Jbeta primers characterized the PCR. Repertoires were generated with immunoSEQ multiplex PCR, while TCRdb's copy carries only in-frame clones and drops some. Of around 140,000 clones listed, approximately 81% are singletons. To note about this clone: Its specificity is not known.

This CDR3 is built from 15 residues. V lost 5 bases and J lost 0, with 13 bases in between. Looked up from germline, CDR1 is SGHTA and CDR2 is FQGNSA. V is TRBV7-2 and J is TRBJ1-1, with a tentative D call TRBD1 (5 bases). The receptor was isolated from a male donor in good health and CMV-seronegative. What was sequenced was PBMCs. The CDR3 protein is CASSPQTVMNTEAFF. Written as DNA, the CDR3 is TGTGCCAGCAGCCCCCAGACAGTCATGAACACTGAAGCTTTCTTT. The whole variable domain, remainder taken from reference TRBV7-2 and TRBJ1-1, is GAGVSQSPSNKVTEKGKDVELRCDPISGHTALYWYRQSLGQGLEFLIYFQGNSAPDKSGLPSDRFSAERTGGSVSTLTIQRTQQEDSAVYLCASSPQTVMNTEAFFGQGTRLTVV.